Listed here are 4 T cell receptor beta chains from one sample, sequenced in a study of response to subunit inactivated influenza vaccine. Each CDR3 protein gets one entry after TCRdb re-called the RT-PCR reads with MiXCR. The table lists some 800,000 distinct CDR3 sequences, over 20% of them singletons. Material: PBMCs from blood, obtained around 5 days after vaccination. These receptors were collected from a man aged 50 to 59 who received an inactivated influenza vaccine.

The J gene is TRBJ2-5, the V gene TRBV3-1; D is perhaps TRBD1 (5 bases). The CDR3 has 15 residues. The germline V gene encodes CDR1 LGHDT and CDR2 YNNKEL (reference sequence). V was cut by 3 bases and J by 5 bases, with 16 bases left in between. The CDR3 spells CASSHPSGQRETQYF. The CDR3 DNA sequence: TGTGCCAGCAGCCACCCCTCCGGACAAAGGGAGACCCAGTACTTC.

This clonotype has a count of ten or more. The chain couples TRBV5-1 to TRBJ2-7; D is tentatively TRBD1 or TRBD2 (5 bases each). Germline CDR1 is SGHRS and CDR2 is YFSETQ. Trimming removed 0 bases from V and 0 bases from J, with 10 bases in between. The CDR3 extends over 15 amino acids. This chain's CDR3 is CASSLGGSTSYEQYF. The CDR3 DNA reads as TGCGCCAGCAGCTTGGGGGGGAGCACCTCCTACGAGCAGTACTTC.

This clonotype was seen a few times. The chain has TRBV27 and TRBJ1-5; perhaps TRBD1 as D (6 bases). CDR1 is MNHEY, CDR2 SMNVEV, per germline (reference sequence). The CDR3 is 14 residues long. Trimming left V 3 bases short and J 7 bases short, with 13 bases between. The CDR3 DNA sequence: TGTGCCAGCAGTTTCACAGGGACGGGGCAGCCCCAGCATTTT. Protein sequence: CASSFTGTGQPQHF.

The rearrangement links TRBV20-1 to TRBJ2-3; D is possibly TRBD2 (6 bases). The CDR3 is 17 amino acids. The V end was cut by 2 bases, the J end by 4 bases, with 22 bases between. Germline CDR1 and CDR2: DFQATT and SNEGSKA (reference sequence). CDR3 amino acids: CSARSEDLAKSADTQYF. CDR3 coding DNA: TGCAGTGCTAGATCAGAAGACCTAGCGAAAAGCGCAGATACGCAGTATTTT.